The 10 T cell receptor beta chains in this list originate from one sample, sequenced in a study of blood T cells in healthy people across ages. Through a sample-barcoded 5' primer and a J-beta primer mix, a second PCR was run for 7 to 11 cycles. TCRdb processed the 5' RACE reads anew with MiXCR; each CDR3 protein has one entry. The sample lists about 770,000 distinct CDR3 sequences, 44% occurring once. The sample was blood. The receptors shown here come from a man in his fifties or sixties in good health.

This rearrangement joins TRBV6-5 to TRBJ2-4, with D possibly being TRBD2 (6 bases). With the DNA end fitting TRBJ2-7 better, the J assignment may be wrong. This CDR3 comprises 14 residues. Germline V gives CDR1 MNHEY, CDR2 SVGAGI. In DNA form, the CDR3 reads TGTGCCAGCGGCTCTCGTGGCGGGGTGTACGAGCAGTACTTC. Translating gives CASGSRGGVYEQYF.

The CDR3 bases are TGTGCCAGCAGCCCGAAACCGGGAAAACGAGGCGAGCAGTACTTC. Residues: CASSPKPGKRGEQYF. The chain recombines TRBV28 with TRBJ2-5, with a possible D match to TRBD2 (5 bases). The DNA end is more similar to TRBJ2-7, so the J call may be wrong. The CDR3 runs 15 residues. Germline V gene sequence: CDR1 MDHEN, CDR2 SYDVKM.

This clonotype showed up just a few times. This sequence joins TRBV20-1 and TRBJ2-7; unclear D gene. Looked up from germline, CDR1 is DFQATT and CDR2 is SNEGSKA (reference sequence). CDR3 size: 13 residues. The V end lost 3 bases, the J end lost 4 bases, and 13 bases lay between the germline ends. CDR3 nucleotide sequence: TGCAGTGCTAGGTCCCCGATCCGGTACGAGCAGTACTTC. It translates to CSARSPIRYEQYF.

This chain joins TRBV6-5 and TRBJ1-1, with 7 bases that match TRBD1. Per germline, CDR1 MNHEY and CDR2 SVGAGI. This CDR3 has 13 residues. With 5 bases clipped from V and 7 bases from J, the junction kept 7 bases outside the gene matches. CDR3 DNA: TGTGCCAGCAGTGATTCTAGACAGGGTGAAGCTTTCTTT. It encodes CASSDSRQGEAFF.

The chain has TRBV7-8 and TRBJ2-1; TRBD2 matches 12 bases. Germline V CDR1 and CDR2: SGHVS, FQNEAQ. CDR3 length equals 16 residues. J gave up 5 bases and V 2 bases, and 4 bases lay outside the gene matches. Here the CDR3 DNA reads TGTGCCAGCAGCTTATGGACTAGCGGGGACCACAATGAGCAGTTCTTC. Translating it yields CASSLWTSGDHNEQFF.

The chain carries TRBV15 and TRBJ2-3, with 7 nucleotides matching TRBD2. This CDR3 contains 13 residues. Trimming took 5 bases from V and 4 from J; bases not matched to a gene: 3. Germline assignment: CDR1 LNHNV and CDR2 YYDKDF (reference sequence). The CDR3 DNA reads TGTGCCACCAGCGGGGGGGGTGCAGATACGCAGTATTTT. Translating gives CATSGGGADTQYF.

The rearrangement uses TRBV20-1 and TRBJ2-7; 14 nucleotides line up with TRBD2. The end of the DNA aligns better with TRBJ2-5, so the J call may be wrong. CDR3 length: 20 amino acids. Germline CDR1 is DFQATT and CDR2 is SNEGSKA (reference sequence). CDR3 coding DNA: TGCAGTGCTAGAGATCCTCGGACTAGCGGGGGGCTGGCGAACCGAGAGACCCAGTACTTC. Protein sequence: CSARDPRTSGGLANRETQYF.

This sequence joins TRBV4-3 and TRBJ2-1; 11 positions match TRBD1. Trimming cost V 3 bases and J 6 bases; bases outside gene matches: 10. Germline CDR1 reads LGHNA; CDR2 reads YSLEER. This CDR3 is 17 amino acids long. CDR3: CASSQVPGQGGFNEQFF. Here the CDR3 DNA reads TGCGCCAGCAGCCAGGTGCCGGGACAGGGGGGTTTCAATGAGCAGTTCTTC.

This clonotype has only a few counts. The CDR3 DNA sequence: TGTGCCATCAGTGAAAGTAGGGGGAGGACTGAAGCTTTCTTT. Translation gives CAISESRGRTEAFF. The V and J genes are TRBV10-3 and TRBJ1-1; D may be TRBD1 (6 bases). The V end lost 3 bases, the J end lost 5 bases, and 13 bases lay between the germline ends. Per germline, CDR1 ENHRY and CDR2 SYGVKD. The CDR3 consists of 14 residues.

The chain combines TRBV5-1 with TRBJ2-7; 7 nucleotides agree with TRBD1. The germline gives CDR1 SGHRS, CDR2 YFSETQ. V was clipped by 4 bases and J by 4 bases; unmatched bases: 11. The length of the CDR3 is 15 residues. The CDR3 coding sequence is TGCGCCAGCAGCGTTCTTTTCGGACAGGCGTACGAGCAGTACTTC. It is translated as CASSVLFGQAYEQYF.